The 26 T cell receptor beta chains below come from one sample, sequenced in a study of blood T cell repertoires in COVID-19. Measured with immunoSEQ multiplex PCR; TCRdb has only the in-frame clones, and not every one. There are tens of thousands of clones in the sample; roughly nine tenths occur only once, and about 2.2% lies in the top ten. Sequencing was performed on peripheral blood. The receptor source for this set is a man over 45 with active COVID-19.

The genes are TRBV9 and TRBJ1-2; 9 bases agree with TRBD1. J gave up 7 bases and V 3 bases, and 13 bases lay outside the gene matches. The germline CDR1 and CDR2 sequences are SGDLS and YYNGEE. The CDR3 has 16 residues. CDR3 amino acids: CASSARVDRGGVGYTF. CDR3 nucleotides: TGTGCCAGCAGCGCCCGGGTGGACAGGGGAGGAGTTGGCTACACCTTC.

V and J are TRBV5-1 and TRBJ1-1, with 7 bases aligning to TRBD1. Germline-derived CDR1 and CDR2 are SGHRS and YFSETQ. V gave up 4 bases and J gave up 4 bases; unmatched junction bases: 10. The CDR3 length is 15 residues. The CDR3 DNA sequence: TGCGCCAGCAGCGAGTCGACAGGGACCGTCACTGAAGCTTTCTTT. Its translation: CASSESTGTVTEAFF.

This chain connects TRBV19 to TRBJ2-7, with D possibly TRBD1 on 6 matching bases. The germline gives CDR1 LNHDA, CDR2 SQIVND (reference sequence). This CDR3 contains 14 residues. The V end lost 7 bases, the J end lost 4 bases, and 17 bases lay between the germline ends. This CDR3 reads CASTSGRGGYEQYF. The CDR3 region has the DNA TGTGCCAGTACCTCAGGCAGGGGCGGTTACGAGCAGTACTTC.

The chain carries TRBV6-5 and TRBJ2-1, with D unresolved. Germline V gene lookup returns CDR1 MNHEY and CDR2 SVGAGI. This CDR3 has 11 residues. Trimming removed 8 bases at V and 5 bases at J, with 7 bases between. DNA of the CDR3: TGTGCCAGCCGGGTCGACAATGAGCAGTTCTTC. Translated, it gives CASRVDNEQFF.

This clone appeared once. The CDR3 loop reads CASSARGGPVEKLFF. CDR3 in DNA: TGCGCCAGCAGCGCTCGAGGAGGGCCAGTCGAAAAACTGTTTTTT. This chain uses TRBV5-1 with TRBJ1-4; no clear D. Germline CDR1 and CDR2: SGHRS and YFSETQ. V dropped 4 bases and J dropped 8 bases, with 18 bases sitting between them. The CDR3 extends over 15 amino acids.

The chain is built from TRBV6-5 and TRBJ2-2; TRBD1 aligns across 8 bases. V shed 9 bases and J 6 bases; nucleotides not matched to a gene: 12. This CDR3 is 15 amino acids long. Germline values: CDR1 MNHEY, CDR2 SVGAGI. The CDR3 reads CARGSDRGFPGELFF. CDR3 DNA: TGTGCCAGAGGGTCAGACAGGGGCTTTCCCGGGGAGCTGTTTTTT.

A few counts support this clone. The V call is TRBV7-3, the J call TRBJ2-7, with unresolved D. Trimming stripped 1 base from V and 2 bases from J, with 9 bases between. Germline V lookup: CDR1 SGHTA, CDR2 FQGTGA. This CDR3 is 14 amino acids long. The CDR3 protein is CASSLNAGPYEQYF. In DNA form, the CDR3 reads TGTGCCAGCAGCTTAAACGCTGGGCCCTACGAGCAGTACTTC.

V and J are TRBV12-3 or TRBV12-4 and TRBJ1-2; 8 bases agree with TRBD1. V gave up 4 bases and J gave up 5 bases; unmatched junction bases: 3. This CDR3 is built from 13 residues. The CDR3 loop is CASSWTGTYGYTF. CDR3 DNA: TGTGCCAGCAGTTGGACAGGGACGTATGGCTACACCTTC.

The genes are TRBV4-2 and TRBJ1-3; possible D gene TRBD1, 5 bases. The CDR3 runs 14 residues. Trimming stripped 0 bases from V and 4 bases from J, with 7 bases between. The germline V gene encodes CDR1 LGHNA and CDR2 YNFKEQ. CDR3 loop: CASSQEQAGNTIYF. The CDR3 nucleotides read TGTGCCAGCAGCCAAGAACAGGCCGGAAACACCATATATTTT.

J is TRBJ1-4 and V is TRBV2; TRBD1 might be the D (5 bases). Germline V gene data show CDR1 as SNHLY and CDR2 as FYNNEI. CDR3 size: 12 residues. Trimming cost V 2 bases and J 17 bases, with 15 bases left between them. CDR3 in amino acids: CASSEKDGQGFF. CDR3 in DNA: TGTGCCAGCAGTGAAAAGGATGGGCAGGGATTTTTT.

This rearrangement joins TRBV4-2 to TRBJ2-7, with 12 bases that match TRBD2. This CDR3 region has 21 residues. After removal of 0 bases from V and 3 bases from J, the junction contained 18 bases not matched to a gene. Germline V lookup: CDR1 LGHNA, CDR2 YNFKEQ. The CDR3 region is CASSQESVRTSGGIGNYEQYF. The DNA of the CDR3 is TGTGCCAGCAGCCAAGAGTCAGTGAGAACTAGCGGGGGGATAGGTAACTACGAGCAGTACTTC.

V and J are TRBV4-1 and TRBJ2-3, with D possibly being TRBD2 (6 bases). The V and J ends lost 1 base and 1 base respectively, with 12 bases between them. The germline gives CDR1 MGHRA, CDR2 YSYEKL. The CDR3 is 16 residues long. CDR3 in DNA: TGCGCCAGCAGCCAAGGGGCTAGCGACGGCACAGATACGCAGTATTTT. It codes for CASSQGASDGTDTQYF.

In nucleotides, the CDR3 is TGTGCCAGCAGCTTCGGCGGCTCCTACGAGCAGTACTTC. Protein product: CASSFGGSYEQYF. V gene TRBV11-2 combines with J gene TRBJ2-7; D gene ambiguous. The V gene's germline CDR1 is SGHAT and CDR2 FQNNGV. Trimming removed 3 bases at V and 0 bases at J, with 6 bases between. The CDR3 runs to 13 residues.

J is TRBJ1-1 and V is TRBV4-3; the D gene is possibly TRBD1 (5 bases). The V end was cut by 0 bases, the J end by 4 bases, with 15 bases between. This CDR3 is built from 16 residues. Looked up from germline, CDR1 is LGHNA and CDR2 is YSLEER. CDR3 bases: TGCGCCAGCAGCCAAGAGGTCTTAGGCCAGGGCACTGAAGCTTTCTTT. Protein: CASSQEVLGQGTEAFF.

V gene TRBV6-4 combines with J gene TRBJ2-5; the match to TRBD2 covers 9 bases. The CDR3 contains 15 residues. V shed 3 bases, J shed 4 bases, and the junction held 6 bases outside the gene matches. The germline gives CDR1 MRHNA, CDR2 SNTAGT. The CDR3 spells CASSEAAGGRETQYF. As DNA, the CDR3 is TGTGCCAGCAGTGAGGCAGCGGGGGGCCGAGAGACCCAGTACTTC.

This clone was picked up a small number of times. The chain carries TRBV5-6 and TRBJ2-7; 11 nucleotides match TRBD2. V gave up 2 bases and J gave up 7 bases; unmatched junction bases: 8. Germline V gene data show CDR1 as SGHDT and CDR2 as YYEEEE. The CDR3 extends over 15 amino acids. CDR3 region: CASSFIAGGPGEQYF. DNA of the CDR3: TGTGCCAGCAGCTTTATAGCGGGAGGGCCAGGAGAGCAGTACTTC.

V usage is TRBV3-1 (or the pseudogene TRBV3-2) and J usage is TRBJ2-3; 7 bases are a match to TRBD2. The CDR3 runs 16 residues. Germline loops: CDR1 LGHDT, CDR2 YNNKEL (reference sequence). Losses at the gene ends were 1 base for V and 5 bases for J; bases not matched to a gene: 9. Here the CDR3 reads CASSQVGGGPGDTQYF. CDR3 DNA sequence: TGTGCCAGCAGCCAAGTGGGGGGAGGGCCCGGAGATACGCAGTATTTT.

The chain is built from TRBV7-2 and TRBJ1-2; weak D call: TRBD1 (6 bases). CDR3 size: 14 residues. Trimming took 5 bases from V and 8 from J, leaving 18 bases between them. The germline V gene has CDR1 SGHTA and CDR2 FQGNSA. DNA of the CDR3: TGTGCCAGCAGCCTTTCGAGACAGGATTTAGGCTACACCTTC. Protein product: CASSLSRQDLGYTF.

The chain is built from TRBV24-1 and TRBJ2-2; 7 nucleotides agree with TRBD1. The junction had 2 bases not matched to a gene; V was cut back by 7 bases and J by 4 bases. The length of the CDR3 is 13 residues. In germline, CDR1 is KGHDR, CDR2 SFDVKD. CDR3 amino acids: CATRGTATGELFF. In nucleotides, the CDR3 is TGTGCCACCAGAGGGACAGCCACCGGGGAGCTGTTTTTT.

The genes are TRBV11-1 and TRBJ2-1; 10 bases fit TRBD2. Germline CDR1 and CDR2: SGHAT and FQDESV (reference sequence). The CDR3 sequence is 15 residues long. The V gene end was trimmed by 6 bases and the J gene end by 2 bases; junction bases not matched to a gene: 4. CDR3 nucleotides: TGTGCCAGCAGTCTAGCGGGAGATACCTACAATGAGCAGTTCTTC. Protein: CASSLAGDTYNEQFF. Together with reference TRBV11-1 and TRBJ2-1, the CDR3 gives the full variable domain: EAEVAQSPRYKITEKSQAVAFWCDPISGHATLYWYRQILGQGPELLVQFQDESVVDDSQLPKDRFSAERLKGVDSTLKIQPAELGDSAMYLCASSLAGDTYNEQFFGPGTRLTVL.

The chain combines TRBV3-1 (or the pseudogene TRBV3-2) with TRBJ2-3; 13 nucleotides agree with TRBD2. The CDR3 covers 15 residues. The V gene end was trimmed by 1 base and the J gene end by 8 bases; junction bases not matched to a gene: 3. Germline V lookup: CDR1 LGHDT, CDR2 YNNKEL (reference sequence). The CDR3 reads CASSQVRTSGSTQYF. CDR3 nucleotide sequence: TGTGCCAGCAGCCAAGTACGGACTAGCGGGAGTACGCAGTATTTT.

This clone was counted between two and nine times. DNA for the CDR3: TGTGCCAGCAGCTCCCAATCTAGAACAGGGGATGGCTACACCTTC. Translated, it gives CASSSQSRTGDGYTF. The rearrangement links TRBV7-2 to TRBJ1-2, with TRBD1 matching over 7 bases. Germline CDR1 and CDR2: SGHTA and FQGNSA. The length of the CDR3 is 15 residues. Losses at the gene ends were 4 bases for V and 6 bases for J; bases not matched to a gene: 11.

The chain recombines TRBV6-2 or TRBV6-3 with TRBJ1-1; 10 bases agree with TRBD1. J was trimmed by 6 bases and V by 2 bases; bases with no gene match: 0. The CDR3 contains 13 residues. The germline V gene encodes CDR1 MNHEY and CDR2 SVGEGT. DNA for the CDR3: TGTGCCAGCAGTTACGGGACAGGGGCTGAAGCTTTCTTT. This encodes CASSYGTGAEAFF.

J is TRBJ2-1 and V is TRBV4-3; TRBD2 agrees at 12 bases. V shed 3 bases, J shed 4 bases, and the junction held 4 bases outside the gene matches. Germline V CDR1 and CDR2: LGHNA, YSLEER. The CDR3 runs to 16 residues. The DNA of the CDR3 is TGCGCCAGCAGCCAGATACTAGCGGGGGGTTACAATGAGCAGTTCTTC. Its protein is CASSQILAGGYNEQFF.

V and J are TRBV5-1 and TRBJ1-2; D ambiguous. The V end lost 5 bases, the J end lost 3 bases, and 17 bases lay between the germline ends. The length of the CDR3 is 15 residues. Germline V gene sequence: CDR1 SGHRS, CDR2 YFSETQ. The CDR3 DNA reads TGCGCCAGCAGTCCGGGTCCGGGGAGGGACTATGGCTACACCTTC. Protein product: CASSPGPGRDYGYTF.

CDR3 region: CASSAAQGRDGYTF. CDR3 bases: TGTGCCAGCAGCGCAGCCCAGGGCCGGGATGGCTACACCTTC. The chain couples TRBV7-2 to TRBJ1-2; possibly TRBD1 for D (5 bases). Germline CDR1 reads SGHTA; CDR2 reads FQGNSA. V dropped 5 bases and J dropped 6 bases, with 16 bases sitting between them. This CDR3 has 14 amino acids.